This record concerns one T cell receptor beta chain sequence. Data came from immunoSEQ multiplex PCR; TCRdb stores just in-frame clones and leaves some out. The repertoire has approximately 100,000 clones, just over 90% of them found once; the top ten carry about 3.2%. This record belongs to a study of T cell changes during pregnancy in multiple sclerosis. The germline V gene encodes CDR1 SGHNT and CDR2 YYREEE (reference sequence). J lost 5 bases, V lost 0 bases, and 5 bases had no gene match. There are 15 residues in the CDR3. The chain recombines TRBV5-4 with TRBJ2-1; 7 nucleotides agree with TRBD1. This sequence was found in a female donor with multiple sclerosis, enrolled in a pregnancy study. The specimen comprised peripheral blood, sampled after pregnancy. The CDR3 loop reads CASSLGGQADNEQFF. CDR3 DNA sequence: TGTGCCAGCAGCTTGGGTGGACAGGCTGACAATGAGCAGTTCTTC.